This paragraph covers one T cell receptor beta chain sequence. The antigen remains undetermined. This specimen comes from a study of Ad26.COV2.S vaccination and SARS-CoV-2 variants. Study information: Each vaccinee took Ad26.COV2.S intramuscularly, once or twice 56 days apart.

Sequencing used immunoSEQ multiplex PCR; TCRdb keeps in-frame clones, though not all of them. The table includes about 680,000 clones, 89% detected once. The CDR3 extends over 14 amino acids. CDR1 and CDR2 (germline): LGHNA, YSLEER. Trimming shortened V by 0 bases and J by 4 bases, and 10 bases separated the two germline ends. This sample's treatment: approximately 18 received Ad26.COV2.S at low or high dose, single or two shots; 5 received placebo; per-sample allocation not given. Vaccine and placebo recipients were sampled on day 63 after the first injection. Vaccination employed an Ad26 vector expressing the Wuhan-strain SARS-CoV-2 spike. Study conclusions and caveats: Participants in the vaccine arm had higher spike-specific TCR breadth; placebo recipients had lower. Vaccinees and placebo recipients showed similar non-spike TCR breadth.

The origin of this receptor is a person between 18 and 60 years old who received the Ad26.COV2.S COVID-19 vaccine or a placebo. V usage is TRBV4-3 and J usage is TRBJ2-7; D is unresolved. Sequences were derived from peripheral blood, sampled in a trial of Ad26.COV2.S vaccine versus placebo. The CDR3 nucleotides are TGCGCCAGCAGCCAAGAAAGGGTGGGATACGAGCAGTACTTC. This codes for CASSQERVGYEQYF.